This TCR beta chain was profiled in a study of T cells in Graves' hyperthyroidism and ophthalmopathy. Study outcomes and limitations: Ophthalmopathy prediction by the model preceded onset by a median approximately 6.1 months.

This clonotype has a count of ten or more. Its antigen is as yet unknown. Researchers took RNA transcripts and amplified the TCR beta CDR3 regions from them. Primed by the HTBI set, a first-round RT-PCR was run on the TCR CDR3. TCRdb processed the multiplex PCR reads anew with MiXCR; each CDR3 protein has one entry. The sample lists 300,000 to 400,000 distinct CDR3 sequences, roughly a fifth occurring once. Germline CDR1 reads SGHVS; CDR2 reads FQNEAQ. J gave up 4 bases and V 2 bases, and 11 bases lay outside the gene matches. This CDR3 contains 18 residues. The patients, who ranged from 18 to 65 in age, presented with newly diagnosed hyperthyroidism lasting under 2 months.

Material for sequencing was blood. The chain has TRBV7-8 and TRBJ1-1, with 12 bases matching TRBD1. This sequence was found in a woman in her forties or fifties with Graves' hyperthyroidism. CDR3 loop: CASSLKRRGQGAFTEAFF. The DNA of the CDR3 is TGTGCCAGCAGCTTAAAGAGAAGGGGACAGGGGGCGTTCACTGAAGCTTTCTTT.